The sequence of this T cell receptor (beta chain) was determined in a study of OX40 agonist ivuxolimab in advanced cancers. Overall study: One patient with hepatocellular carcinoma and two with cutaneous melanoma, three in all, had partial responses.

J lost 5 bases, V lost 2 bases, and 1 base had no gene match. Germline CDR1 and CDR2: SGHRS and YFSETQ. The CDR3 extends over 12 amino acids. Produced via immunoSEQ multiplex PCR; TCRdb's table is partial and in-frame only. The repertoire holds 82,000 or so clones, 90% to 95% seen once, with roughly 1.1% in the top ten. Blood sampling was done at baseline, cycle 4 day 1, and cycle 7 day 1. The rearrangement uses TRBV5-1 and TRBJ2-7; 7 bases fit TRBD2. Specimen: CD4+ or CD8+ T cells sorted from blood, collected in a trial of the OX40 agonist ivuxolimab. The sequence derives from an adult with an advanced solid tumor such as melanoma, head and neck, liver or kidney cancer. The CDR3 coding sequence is TGCGCCAGCAGCTTAGCGGGAAACGAGCAGTACTTC. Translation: CASSLAGNEQYF.